This TCR beta chain originates from a study of shared clonotypes between healthy human individuals. Using immunoSEQ multiplex PCR, the repertoire was profiled, and TCRdb retains in-frame clones only, with some absent. The data contain about 1.1 million clones, 60% to 80% of them singletons. Sequenced material: memory CD4+ T cells from PBMCs. Subset given: CD45RA-negative fraction. This TCR was sampled from a man between 18 and 29 years old in good health. Some clones in this sample may be carry-over from other donors' samples.

The DNA of the CDR3 is TGTGCCAGCAGCTTCGGGACACACCCCTTTTACGAGCAGTACTTC. Translation gives CASSFGTHPFYEQYF. This rearrangement joins TRBV11-3 to TRBJ2-7; weak D call: TRBD1 (6 bases). This CDR3 has 15 amino acids. The V gene lost 3 bases and the J gene lost 4 bases, with 16 bases spanning the gap. The germline V gene encodes CDR1 SGHNT and CDR2 YENEEA.